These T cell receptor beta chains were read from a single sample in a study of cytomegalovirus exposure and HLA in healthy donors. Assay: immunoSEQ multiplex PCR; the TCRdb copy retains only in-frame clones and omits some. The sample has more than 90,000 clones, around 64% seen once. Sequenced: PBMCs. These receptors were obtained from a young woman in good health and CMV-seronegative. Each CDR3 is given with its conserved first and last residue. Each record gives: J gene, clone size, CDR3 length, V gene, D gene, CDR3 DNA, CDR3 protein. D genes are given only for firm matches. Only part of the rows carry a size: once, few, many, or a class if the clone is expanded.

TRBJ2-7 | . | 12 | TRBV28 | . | TGTGCCAGCAGCCGAGCAAACTACGAGCAGTACTTC | CASSRANYEQYF
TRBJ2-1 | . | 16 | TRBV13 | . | TGTGCCAGCAGCTTCCGGACTCTAGAATTAAGGGATGAGCAGTTCTTC | CASSFRTLELRDEQFF
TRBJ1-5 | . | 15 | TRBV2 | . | TGTGCCAGCAGCCCGGACCCCGGGAGGGGTCAGCCCCAGCATTTT | CASSPDPGRGQPQHF
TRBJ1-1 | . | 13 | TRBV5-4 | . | TGTGCCAGCAGCTTGAGGGGGAGCACTGAAGCTTTCTTT | CASSLRGSTEAFF
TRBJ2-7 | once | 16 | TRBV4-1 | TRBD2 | TGCGCCAGCAGCCTCGGGACTAGCGGGAGGTACTACGAGCAGTACTTC | CASSLGTSGRYYEQYF
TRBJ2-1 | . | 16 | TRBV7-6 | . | TGTGCCAGCAGCTTAGTTAGCGGAAACTCCTACAATGAGCAGTTCTTC | CASSLVSGNSYNEQFF
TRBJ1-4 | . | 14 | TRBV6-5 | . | TGTGCCAGCAGAAGACAGAGGGGGAATGAAAAACTGTTTTTT | CASRRQRGNEKLFF
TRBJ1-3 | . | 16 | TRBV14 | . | TGTGCCAGCAGCCAAGTTCCAGGCTACTCTGGAAACACCATATATTTT | CASSQVPGYSGNTIYF
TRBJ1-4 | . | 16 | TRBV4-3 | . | TGCGCCAGCAGCCAAGATGACGAGAGGGCGCGGGAAAAACTGTTTTTT | CASSQDDERAREKLFF
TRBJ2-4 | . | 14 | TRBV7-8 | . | TGTGCCAGCAGCTTAGAGGCAAGACTAAACATTCAGTACTTC | CASSLEARLNIQYF
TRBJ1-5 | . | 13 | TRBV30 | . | TGTGCCTGGAGTGTTTCGGGTCGACAGCCCCAGCATTTT | CAWSVSGRQPQHF
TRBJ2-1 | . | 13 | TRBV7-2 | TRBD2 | TGTGCCAGCAGTCCCGCTAGCGGGAGGGAGCAGTTCTTC | CASSPASGREQFF
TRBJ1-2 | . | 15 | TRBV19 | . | TGTGCCAGTAGTATCTATGACAGCGTTAACTATGGCTACACCTTC | CASSIYDSVNYGYTF
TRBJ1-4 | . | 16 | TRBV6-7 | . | TGTGCCAGCAGTTACTCGTCGGGATCTACTAATGAAAAACTGTTTTTT | CASSYSSGSTNEKLFF
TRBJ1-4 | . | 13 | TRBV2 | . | TGTGCCAGCAGGGTGGGGGCCGGGGAAAAACTGTTTTTT | CASRVGAGEKLFF
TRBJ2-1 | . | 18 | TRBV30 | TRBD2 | TGTGCCTGGAGTGTACCCGCCCTGACTAGCGGGAGCGACAATGAGCAGTTCTTC | CAWSVPALTSGSDNEQFF
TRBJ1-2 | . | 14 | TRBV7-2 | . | TGTGCCAGCAGTATGGACTGGGATCTGGGAGGCTACACCTTC | CASSMDWDLGGYTF
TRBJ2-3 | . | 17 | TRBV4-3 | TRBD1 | TGCGCCAGCAGCCAAGATCCTCAGACAGGGGGCTTAGATACGCAGTATTTT | CASSQDPQTGGLDTQYF
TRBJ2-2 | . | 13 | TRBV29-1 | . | TGCAGCGGCAGGGGTGAATCTACCGGGGAGCTGTTTTTT | CSGRGESTGELFF
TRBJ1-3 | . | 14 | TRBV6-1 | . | TGTGCCAGCGTAACAGGGCAGTCTGGAAACACCATATATTTT | CASVTGQSGNTIYF
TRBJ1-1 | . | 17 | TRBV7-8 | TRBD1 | TGTGCCAGCAGCCTCCGGACAGGGGATCGAGGTGGGACTGAAGCTTTCTTT | CASSLRTGDRGGTEAFF
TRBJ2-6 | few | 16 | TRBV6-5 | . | TGTGCCAGCAGTTACTCAGGAGTATCTGGGGCCAACGTCCTGACTTTC | CASSYSGVSGANVLTF
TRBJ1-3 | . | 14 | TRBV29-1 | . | TGCAGCGTATACCGTGGGGGGTCAGGAAACACCATATATTTT | CSVYRGGSGNTIYF
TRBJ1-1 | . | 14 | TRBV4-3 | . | TGCGCCAGCAGCCACCAGGGTGAGAACACTGAAGCTTTCTTT | CASSHQGENTEAFF
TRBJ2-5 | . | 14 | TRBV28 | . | TGTGCCAGCAGCCTGCAGGTCCTGCAAGAGACCCAGTACTTC | CASSLQVLQETQYF
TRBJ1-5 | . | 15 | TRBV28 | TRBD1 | TGTGCCAGCAGTAACGGACAGGGACTGGTCCAGCCCCAGCATTTT | CASSNGQGLVQPQHF
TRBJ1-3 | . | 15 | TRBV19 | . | TGTGCCAGTAGTTTGTACGGGTTCTCTGGAAACACCATATATTTT | CASSLYGFSGNTIYF
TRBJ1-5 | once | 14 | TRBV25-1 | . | TGTGCCAGCAGTGAGGGGCAGGCCAATCAGCCCCAGCATTTT | CASSEGQANQPQHF
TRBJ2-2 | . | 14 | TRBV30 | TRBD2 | TGTGCCTGCCGGGGGGTATCGAACACCGGGGAGCTGTTTTTT | CACRGVSNTGELFF
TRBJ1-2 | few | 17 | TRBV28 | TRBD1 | TGTGCCAGCAGTTTTGGGCTAGACAGGGGGCGAAACTATGGCTACACCTTC | CASSFGLDRGRNYGYTF
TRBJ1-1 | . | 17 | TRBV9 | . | TGTGCCAGCAGCGTAGCCCCCCAGGGTATGGGGAACACTGAAGCTTTCTTT | CASSVAPQGMGNTEAFF
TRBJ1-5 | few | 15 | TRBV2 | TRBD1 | TGTGCCAGCAGAGACAGGGGTTTAAGCAATCAGCCCCAGCATTTT | CASRDRGLSNQPQHF
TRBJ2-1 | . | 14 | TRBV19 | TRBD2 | TGTGCCAGTAGCCCAGGACTAGCGGACAATGAGCAGTTCTTC | CASSPGLADNEQFF
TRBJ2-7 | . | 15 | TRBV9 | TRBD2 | TGTGCCAGCAGCGCCGGGGCTAGCGGATCCTACGAGCAGTACTTC | CASSAGASGSYEQYF
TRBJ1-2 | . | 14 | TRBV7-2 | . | TGTGCCAGCACCCAGGGCGGGGGAGGCTATGGCTACACCTTC | CASTQGGGGYGYTF
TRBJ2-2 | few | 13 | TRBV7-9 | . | TGTGCCAGCAGACCACTAGACACCGGGGAGCTGTTTTTT | CASRPLDTGELFF
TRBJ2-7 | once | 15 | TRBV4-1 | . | TGCGCCAGCAGCCAAGAAGCGGATTCCTCCTACGAGCAGTACTTC | CASSQEADSSYEQYF
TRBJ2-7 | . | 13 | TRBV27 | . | TGTGCCAGCAGTGTAGGACTGTCCTACGAGCAGTACTTC | CASSVGLSYEQYF
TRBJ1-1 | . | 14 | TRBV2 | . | TGTGCCAGCGGGGGAGGGGGGTTGAACACTGAAGCTTTCTTT | CASGGGGLNTEAFF
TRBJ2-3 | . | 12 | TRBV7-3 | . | TGTGCCAGCAGCTTCGGCACAGATACGCAGTATTTT | CASSFGTDTQYF
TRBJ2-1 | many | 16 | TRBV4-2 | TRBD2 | TGTGCCAGCAGCCAAGGCCTAGCGGGAGGAGGAGATGAGCAGTTCTTC | CASSQGLAGGGDEQFF
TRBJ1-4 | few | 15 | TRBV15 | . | TGTGCCACCAGCAGGGACAAAGCAACTAATGAAAAACTGTTTTTT | CATSRDKATNEKLFF
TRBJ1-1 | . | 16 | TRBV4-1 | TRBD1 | TGCGCCAGCAGCCCGCGGGACAGGAGTATGAACACTGAAGCTTTCTTT | CASSPRDRSMNTEAFF
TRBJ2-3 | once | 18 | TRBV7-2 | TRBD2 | TGTGCCAGCAGACGCGTGCAGACTAGCGGGAGAGGTCCAGATACGCAGTATTTT | CASRRVQTSGRGPDTQYF
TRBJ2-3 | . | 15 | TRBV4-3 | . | TGCGCCAGCAGCCAAGATTCGGGGGTAGGTCAGCCCCAGTATTTT | CASSQDSGVGQPQYF
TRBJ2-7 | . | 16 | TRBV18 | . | TGTGCCAGCTCACCCCTATACCCGGACAGTCAGTACGAGCAGTACTTC | CASSPLYPDSQYEQYF